The 14 T cell receptor beta chains below all came from one sample that was sequenced in a study of tumor-infiltrating lymphocytes in primary liver carcinoma. From roughly 0.45 ug total RNA, TCR beta cDNA was generated with a primer in the constant region. Modified slightly, ARM-PCR produced TCR beta libraries over three nested multiplex PCR rounds. TRBV1-TRBV30 forward primers paired with a C-beta reverse primer drove the first two PCR rounds, about 9 cycles each. TCRdb called the multiplex PCR reads again in MiXCR, with one record for every CDR3 protein. This sample yields 95,000 to 100,000 distinct CDR3 sequences, of which under 70% are seen a single time; 10% to 15% belongs to the top ten. Joint extraction of RNA and DNA used roughly 20-33 mg of bulk tissue that was unsorted. The sample consisted of liver tumor tissue from sampling region 2. Subset given: tumor region T2, inferior pole. The receptors were sampled from a woman in her sixties or seventies with primary liver carcinoma and hepatitis B virus infection.

This clonotype occurred many times. V and J are TRBV5-1 and TRBJ2-1, with D possibly matching TRBD2 (6 bases). The CDR3 runs to 15 residues. CDR1 is SGHRS, CDR2 YFSETQ, per germline. V was clipped by 3 bases and J by 0 bases, with 10 bases between them. The chain's CDR3 is CASSSGSFSYNEQFF. The CDR3 bases are TGCGCCAGCAGCTCCGGGAGTTTCTCCTACAATGAGCAGTTCTTC. The full variable domain, rest sourced from reference TRBV5-1 and TRBJ2-1, is KAGVTQTPRYLIKTRGQQVTLSCSPISGHRSVSWYQQTPGQGLQFLFEYFSETQRNKGNFPGRFSGRQFSNSRSEMNVSTLELGDSALYLCASSSGSFSYNEQFFGPGTRLTVL.

This clonotype turned up a few times. The gene calls are TRBV28 and TRBJ2-2; D perhaps matches TRBD1 (6 bases). Germline V gives CDR1 MDHEN, CDR2 SYDVKM. The CDR3 totals 14 residues. With 7 bases removed from V and 5 bases from J, the gap between germline ends came to 14 bases. The DNA for the CDR3 is TGTGCCAGCACCTCACAGGGAGTTACCGGGGAGCTGTTTTTT. It yields the protein CASTSQGVTGELFF.

In the case of this clonotype: This CDR3 fails to terminate in the conserved phenylalanine or tryptophan, so it likely reflects a read error. The rearrangement joins TRBV28 to TRBJ1-3, with TRBD1 as a possible D gene (6 bases). Germline loops: CDR1 MDHEN, CDR2 SYDVKM. There are 19 residues in the CDR3. The CDR3 DNA follows: TGTGCCGGCAGTTTTCGGGGGGTCCGAAGAGGGGGAGATGGAAACACCATATATTCT. As protein: CAGSFRGVRRGGDGNTIYS.

This clonotype was counted a few times. A much larger clone differs by one base, so this may be a read error. The chain carries TRBV29-1 and TRBJ2-7; maybe TRBD2 (5 bases). V was pared by 6 bases and J by 0 bases, with 15 bases between. Germline V gene lookup returns CDR1 SQVTM and CDR2 ANQGSEA. CDR3 length: 14 amino acids. The CDR3 loop reads CSVHRGSSSYEQYF. CDR3 DNA sequence: TGCAGCGTGCATCGGGGTTCGAGCTCCTACGAGCAGTACTTC.

Concerning this clonotype itself: A read error may produce the germline difference seen at one junction end. CDR3 in DNA: TGCAGCGTTGGATCGGGGGGCGCTAACTATGGGTACACCTTC. It codes for CSVGSGGANYGYTF. The V call is TRBV29-1, the J call TRBJ1-2, with a tentative D call TRBD1 (6 bases). The length of the CDR3 is 14 residues. Germline CDR1 reads SQVTM; CDR2 reads ANQGSEA.

As to this clonotype: One end of the junction fails to match germline, which may point to a read error. V is TRBV6-6 and J is TRBJ1-2; D is perhaps TRBD1 (5 bases). The CDR3 has 11 residues. Germline CDR1 reads MNHNY; CDR2 reads SVGAGI (reference sequence). The CDR3 loop reads CVSSQTEGNTF. The CDR3 region has the DNA TGTGTCAGCAGTCAGACAGAGGGTAACACCTTC.

V usage is TRBV5-1 and J usage is TRBJ2-7; 10 nucleotides match TRBD2. After removal of 6 bases from V and 1 base from J, the junction contained 16 bases not matched to a gene. Germline V gene data show CDR1 as SGHRS and CDR2 as YFSETQ. This CDR3 contains 18 residues. The CDR3 loop reads CASTSGLALPVGSYEQYF. CDR3 nucleotides: TGCGCCAGCACATCGGGACTAGCGCTACCAGTGGGGTCCTACGAGCAGTACTTC. Filled out from reference TRBV5-1 and TRBJ2-7, the complete variable domain reads KAGVTQTPRYLIKTRGQQVTLSCSPISGHRSVSWYQQTPGQGLQFLFEYFSETQRNKGNFPGRFSGRQFSNSRSEMNVSTLELGDSALYLCASTSGLALPVGSYEQYFGPGTRLTVT.

Points on this clonotype: A read error may account for a junction end that differs from germline. This sequence joins TRBV6-1 and TRBJ2-1, with a weak D call TRBD1 (6 bases). This CDR3 spans 14 amino acids. Per the germline V gene, CDR1 is MNHNS and CDR2 is SASEGT. The CDR3 sequence: CASSEGAGGNEQLF. The CDR3 nucleotides are TGTGCCAGCAGTGAGGGGGCAGGAGGCAATGAGCAGTTATTC.

The CDR3, as DNA: TGCGCCAGCAGCTTGGGAGGCGGGACGGGAGAGACCCAGTACTTC. It yields the protein CASSLGGGTGETQYF. The rearrangement uses TRBV5-1 and TRBJ2-5; D possibly corresponds to TRBD2 (6 bases). The CDR3 spans 15 residues. V lost 0 bases and J lost 4, with 13 bases in between. Germline V lookup: CDR1 SGHRS, CDR2 YFSETQ. The variable domain in full, completed from reference TRBV5-1 and TRBJ2-5, reads KAGVTQTPRYLIKTRGQQVTLSCSPISGHRSVSWYQQTPGQGLQFLFEYFSETQRNKGNFPGRFSGRQFSNSRSEMNVSTLELGDSALYLCASSLGGGTGETQYFGPGTRLLVL.

Worth noting for this clonotype: An end of the junction does not agree with germline; a read error may underlie this. The rearrangement links TRBV6-5 to TRBJ2-6; D possibly corresponds to TRBD1 (6 bases). Looked up from germline, CDR1 is MNHEY and CDR2 is SVGAGI. The CDR3 length is 17 residues. In DNA form, the CDR3 reads TGTGTCAGCAGTTACTCGATGGGGGCGTGTGGGGCCAACGTCCTGACTTTC. It is translated as CVSSYSMGACGANVLTF.

As regards this clonotype: One junction end disagrees with the germline gene, perhaps due to a read error. The gene calls are TRBV29-1 and TRBJ2-2, with TRBD1 identical over 12 bases. The CDR3 has 17 amino acids. Germline V gene sequence: CDR1 SQVTM, CDR2 ANQGSEA. DNA for the CDR3: TGCAGCGTGGTACCCTCCGGGACAGGGGGCTACACCGTGGAGCTGTTTTTT. It codes for CSVVPSGTGGYTVELFF.

Notes on this clonotype: At one end the junction does not follow the germline gene, possibly because of a read error. The genes are TRBV12-5 and TRBJ1-1, with 9 bases matching TRBD1. The CDR3 contains 14 residues. Germline V lookup: CDR1 LGHNT, CDR2 FRNRAP. The DNA of the CDR3 is TGTGCTTGTGGTTTGGGACAGGGAGAGGCTGAAGCTTTCTTT. As protein: CACGLGQGEAEAFF.

The gene calls are TRBV28 and TRBJ1-5; 7 positions agree with TRBD1. This CDR3 is 15 amino acids long. The germline CDR1 and CDR2 sequences are MDHEN and SYDVKM. V was clipped by 6 bases and J by 2 bases; unmatched bases: 7. The CDR3 spells CASRNSQGRNQPQHF. For the CDR3, the DNA is TGTGCCAGCAGGAACTCACAGGGGCGCAATCAGCCCCAGCATTTT.

Worth noting for this clonotype: The junction does not match germline at one end; this may be a read error. This chain connects TRBV12-3 or TRBV12-4 to TRBJ1-2, with D possibly TRBD1 on 5 matching bases. This CDR3 contains 15 residues. The CDR3 DNA reads TGTGCCAGCGGTTTAGCGGGACTGGTGAACTATGGCTACACCTTC. Translated, it gives CASGLAGLVNYGYTF.